Here is one T cell receptor (beta chain) with its context. The antigen is undetermined. At one boundary the junction diverges from the germline segment, which might be a read error. With a J-beta primer mix and a sample-barcoded 5' primer, a second PCR ran 7 to 11 cycles. Tags on each cDNA molecule came from a template-switch adaptor with 12 random nucleotides. Each sample provided no less than 2.5 million CDR3-containing paired-end reads. Via MiXCR, TCRdb re-called the 5' RACE reads, giving one row per CDR3 protein. The sample lists 1,800,000 or so distinct CDR3 sequences, approximately 39% occurring once. These data come from a study of blood T cells in healthy people across ages. The individuals who served as donors were healthy Caucasians living in Russia, aged about 6 to 90. Regarding the study as a whole: Roughly linear declines in TCR beta diversity per million T cells occurred with age.

This TCR was recovered from a human donor in good health. The sequenced sample was blood.

The CDR3 sequence: CASTLKGSGANVPTF. The CDR3 nucleotides read TGTGCCAGCACCTTAAAGGGCTCTGGGGCCAACGTCCCGACTTTC. V usage is TRBV9 and J usage is TRBJ2-6; a weak D match, TRBD1 (5 bases). CDR3 size: 15 residues. The germline gives CDR1 SGDLS, CDR2 YYNGEE. Full variable domain (remainder filled in from reference TRBV9 and TRBJ2-6): DSGVTQTPKHLITATGQRVTLRCSPRSGDLSVYWYQQSLDQGLQFLIQYYNGEERAKGNILERFSAQQFPDLHSELNLSSLELGDSALYFCASTLKGSGANVPTFGAGSRLTVL.